This T cell receptor (beta chain) was sequenced during a study of cytomegalovirus exposure and HLA in healthy donors. Looking at the study overall: Genotyping showed 81% of over 350 donors falling in the Caucasian-associated ancestry cluster.

Points from the study as a whole: In a later analysis, several top co-occurrence clusters appeared linked to parvovirus B19, influenza, CMV and Epstein-Barr virus. Cytomegalovirus association was assigned to about 150 TCR beta chains.

To note about this clone: What it binds is not known.

Donors showed nominal health when sampled, although they likely had unrecorded immune exposures. The PCR ran on 60 Vbeta and 13 Jbeta primers. The method was immunoSEQ multiplex PCR; TCRdb's version includes in-frame clones alone and lacks a portion of them. Of about 120,000 clones listed, 70% to 75% are singletons. Material: PBMCs. The TCR comes from a woman between 18 and 29 years old in good health and CMV-seronegative.

CDR3 sequence reads: CSVAQTAQETQYF. CDR3 DNA: TGCAGCGTTGCCCAGACAGCCCAAGAGACCCAGTACTTC. The chain links TRBV29-1 to TRBJ2-5; TRBD1 might be the D (5 bases). The ends were cut back, 4 bases at V and 1 base at J, with 10 bases in the middle. CDR3 length equals 13 residues. Germline V lookup: CDR1 SQVTM, CDR2 ANQGSEA.